This T cell receptor (beta chain) was obtained from a study of blood T cell repertoires in COVID-19. About this clone: A read error may produce the germline difference seen at one junction end.

Generated by immunoSEQ multiplex PCR, the TCRdb table keeps only in-frame clones and is missing some. The sample yields about 130,000 clones, approximately 83% seen once. Germline V gene data show CDR1 as SGHRS and CDR2 as YFSETQ. CDR3 length: 14 amino acids. The V call is TRBV5-1, the J call TRBJ2-1, with no clear D. The clonotype originates from a woman aged 45-65 years who had recovered from COVID-19. Material for sequencing was peripheral blood. In DNA form, the CDR3 reads TGCGCCAGCAGCTTGGTTAGCTCCAACAATGAGCAGTTCTTC. Translating gives CASSLVSSNNEQFF.